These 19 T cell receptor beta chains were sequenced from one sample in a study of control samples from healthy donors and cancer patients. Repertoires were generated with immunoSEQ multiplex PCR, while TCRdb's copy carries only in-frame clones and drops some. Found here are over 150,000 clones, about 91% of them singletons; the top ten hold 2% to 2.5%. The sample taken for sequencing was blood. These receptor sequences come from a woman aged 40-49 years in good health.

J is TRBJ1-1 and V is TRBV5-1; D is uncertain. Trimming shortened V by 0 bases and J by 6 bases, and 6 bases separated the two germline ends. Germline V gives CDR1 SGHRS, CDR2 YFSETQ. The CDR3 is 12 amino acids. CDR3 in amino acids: CASSLERSEAFF. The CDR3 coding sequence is TGCGCCAGCAGCTTGGAGAGATCTGAAGCTTTCTTT.

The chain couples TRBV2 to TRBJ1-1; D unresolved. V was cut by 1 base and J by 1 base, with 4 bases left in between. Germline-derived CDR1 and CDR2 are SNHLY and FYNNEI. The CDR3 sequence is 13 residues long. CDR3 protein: CASSEGRNTEAFF. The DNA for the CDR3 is TGTGCCAGCAGTGAAGGAAGGAACACTGAAGCTTTCTTT.

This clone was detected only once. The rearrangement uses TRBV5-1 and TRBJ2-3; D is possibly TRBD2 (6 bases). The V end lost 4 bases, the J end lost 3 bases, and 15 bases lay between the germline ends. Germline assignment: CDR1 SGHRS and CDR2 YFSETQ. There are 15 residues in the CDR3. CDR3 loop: CASSVPGLGTDTQYF. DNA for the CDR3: TGCGCCAGCAGCGTACCGGGACTTGGGACAGATACGCAGTATTTT.

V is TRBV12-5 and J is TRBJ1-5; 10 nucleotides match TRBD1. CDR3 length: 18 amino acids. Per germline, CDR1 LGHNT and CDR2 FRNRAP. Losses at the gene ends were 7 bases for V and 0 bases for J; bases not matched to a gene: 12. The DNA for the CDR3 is TGTGCTAGTGCCTTGGGGACAGGGGAAGTAACTAGCAATCAGCCCCAGCATTTT. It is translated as CASALGTGEVTSNQPQHF.

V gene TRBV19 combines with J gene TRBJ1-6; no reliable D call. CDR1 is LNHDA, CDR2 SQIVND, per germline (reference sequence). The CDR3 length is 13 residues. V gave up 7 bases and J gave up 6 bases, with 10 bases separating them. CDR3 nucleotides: TGTGCCAGTAAATTGCCAGCTAATTCACCCCTCCACTTT. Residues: CASKLPANSPLHF.

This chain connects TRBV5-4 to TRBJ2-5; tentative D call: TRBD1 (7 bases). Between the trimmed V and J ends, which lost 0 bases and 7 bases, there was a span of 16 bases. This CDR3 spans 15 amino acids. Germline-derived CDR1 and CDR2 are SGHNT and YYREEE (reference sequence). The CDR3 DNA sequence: TGTGCCAGCAGCTTGGGGCAGGGGGGCTTGGGGACCCAGTACTTC. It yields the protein CASSLGQGGLGTQYF.

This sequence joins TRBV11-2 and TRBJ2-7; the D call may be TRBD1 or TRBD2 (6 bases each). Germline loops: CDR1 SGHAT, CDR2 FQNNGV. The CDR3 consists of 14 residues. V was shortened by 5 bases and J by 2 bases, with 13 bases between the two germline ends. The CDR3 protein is CASSPPGAPYEQYF. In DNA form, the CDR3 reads TGTGCCAGCAGCCCCCCGGGGGCCCCCTACGAGCAGTACTTC.

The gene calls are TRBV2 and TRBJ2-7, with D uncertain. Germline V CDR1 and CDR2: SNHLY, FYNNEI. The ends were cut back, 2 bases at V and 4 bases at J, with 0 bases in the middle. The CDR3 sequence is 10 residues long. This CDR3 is CASSEYEQYF. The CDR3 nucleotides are TGTGCCAGCAGTGAATACGAGCAGTACTTC.

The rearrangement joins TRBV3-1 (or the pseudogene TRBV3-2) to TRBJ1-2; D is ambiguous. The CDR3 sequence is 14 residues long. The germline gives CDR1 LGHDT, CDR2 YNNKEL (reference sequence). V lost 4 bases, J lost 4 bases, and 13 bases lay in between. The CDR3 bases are TGTGCCAGCAGCCCTAGCAAGGAGGTCTATGGCTACACCTTC. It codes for CASSPSKEVYGYTF.

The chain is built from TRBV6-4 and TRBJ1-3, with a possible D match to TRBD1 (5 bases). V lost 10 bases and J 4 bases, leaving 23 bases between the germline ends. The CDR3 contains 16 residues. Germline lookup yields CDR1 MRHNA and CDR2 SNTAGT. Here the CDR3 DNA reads TGTGCCAACCTGCCGGGACGCCAGCCGACGGGAAACACCATATATTTT. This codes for CANLPGRQPTGNTIYF.

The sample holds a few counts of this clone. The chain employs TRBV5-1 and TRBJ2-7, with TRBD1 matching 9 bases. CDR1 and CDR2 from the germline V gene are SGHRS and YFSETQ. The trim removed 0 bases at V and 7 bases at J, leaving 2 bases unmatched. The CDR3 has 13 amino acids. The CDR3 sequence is CASSLGDREEQYF. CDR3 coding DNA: TGCGCCAGCAGCTTGGGGGACAGGGAGGAGCAGTACTTC.

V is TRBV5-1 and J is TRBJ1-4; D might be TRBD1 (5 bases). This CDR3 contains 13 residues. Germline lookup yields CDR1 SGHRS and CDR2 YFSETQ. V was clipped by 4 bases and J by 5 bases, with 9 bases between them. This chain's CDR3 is CASSPGQNEKLFF. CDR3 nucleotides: TGCGCCAGCAGCCCGGGGCAGAATGAAAAACTGTTTTTT.

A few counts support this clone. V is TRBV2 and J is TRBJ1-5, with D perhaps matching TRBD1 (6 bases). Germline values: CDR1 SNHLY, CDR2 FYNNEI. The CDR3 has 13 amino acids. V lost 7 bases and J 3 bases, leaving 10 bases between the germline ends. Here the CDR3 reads CASKRDTNQPQHF. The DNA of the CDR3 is TGTGCCAGCAAAAGGGACACCAATCAGCCCCAGCATTTT. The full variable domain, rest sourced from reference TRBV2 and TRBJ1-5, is EPEVTQTPSHQVTQMGQEVILRCVPISNHLYFYWYRQILGQKVEFLVSFYNNEISEKSEIFDDQFSVERPDGSNFTLKIRSTKLEDSAMYFCASKRDTNQPQHFGDGTRLSIL.

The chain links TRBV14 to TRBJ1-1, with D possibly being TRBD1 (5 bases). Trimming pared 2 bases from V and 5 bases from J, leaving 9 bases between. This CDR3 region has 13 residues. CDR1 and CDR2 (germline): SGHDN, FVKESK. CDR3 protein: CASSQQGATEAFF. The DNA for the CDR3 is TGTGCCAGCAGCCAACAGGGAGCGACTGAAGCTTTCTTT.

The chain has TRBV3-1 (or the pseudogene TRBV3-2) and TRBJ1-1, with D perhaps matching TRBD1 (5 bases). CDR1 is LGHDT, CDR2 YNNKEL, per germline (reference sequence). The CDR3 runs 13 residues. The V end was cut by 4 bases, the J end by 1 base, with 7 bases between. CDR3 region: CASSLQGNTEAFF. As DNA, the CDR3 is TGTGCCAGCAGCCTCCAGGGGAACACTGAAGCTTTCTTT.

CDR3: CASSRNVAGRNTGELFF. CDR3 sequence (DNA): TGTGCCAGCAGCCGAAATGTAGCGGGGCGTAACACCGGGGAGCTGTTTTTT. The chain is built from TRBV3-1 (or the pseudogene TRBV3-2) and TRBJ2-2, with 8 bases aligning to TRBD2. V shed 4 bases, J shed 2 bases, and the junction held 9 bases outside the gene matches. This CDR3 is built from 17 residues. Per germline, CDR1 LGHDT and CDR2 YNNKEL (reference sequence).

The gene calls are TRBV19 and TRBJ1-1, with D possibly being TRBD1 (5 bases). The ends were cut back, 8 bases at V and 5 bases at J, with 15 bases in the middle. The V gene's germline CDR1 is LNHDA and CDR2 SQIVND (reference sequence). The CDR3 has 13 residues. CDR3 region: CASGQGGWTEAFF. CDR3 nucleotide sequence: TGTGCCAGTGGCCAGGGAGGTTGGACTGAAGCTTTCTTT.

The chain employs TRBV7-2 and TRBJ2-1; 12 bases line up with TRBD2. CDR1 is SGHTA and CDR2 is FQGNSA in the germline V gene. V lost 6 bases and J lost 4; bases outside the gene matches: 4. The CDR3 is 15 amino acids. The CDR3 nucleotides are TGTGCCAGCAGTAAACTAGCGGGGGGATACAATGAGCAGTTCTTC. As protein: CASSKLAGGYNEQFF.

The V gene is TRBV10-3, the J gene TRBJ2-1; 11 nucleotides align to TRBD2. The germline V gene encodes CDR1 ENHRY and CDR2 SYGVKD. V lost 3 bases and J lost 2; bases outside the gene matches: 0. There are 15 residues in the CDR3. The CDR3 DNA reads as TGTGCCATCAGTGATAGCGGGGGGGCCTACAATGAGCAGTTCTTC. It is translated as CAISDSGGAYNEQFF.